This entry lists 29 T cell receptor beta chains sequenced from one sample in a study of cytomegalovirus exposure and HLA in healthy donors. The PCR made use of 60 Vbeta and 13 Jbeta primers. Profiled with immunoSEQ multiplex PCR; TCRdb holds only in-frame clones, not every one. The table records approximately 100,000 clones, 10% of them present only once. The sequencing sample was made of PBMCs. The source of these receptors is a man aged 35-49 years in good health and CMV-seropositive.

The chain employs TRBV7-8 and TRBJ2-7; 9 bases agree with TRBD1. The trim removed 6 bases at V and 5 bases at J, leaving 8 bases unmatched. Germline V gene lookup returns CDR1 SGHVS and CDR2 FQNEAQ. This CDR3 contains 14 residues. CDR3 bases: TGTGCCAGCAGAACCCCGGGACAGGGCGACGAGCAGTACTTC. It encodes CASRTPGQGDEQYF. The complete variable domain, with remaining parts taken from reference TRBV7-8 and TRBJ2-7, reads GAGVSQSPRYKVAKRGQDVALRCDPISGHVSLFWYQQALGQGPEFLTYFQNEAQLDKSGLPSDRFFAERPEGSVSTLKIQRTQQEDSAVYLCASRTPGQGDEQYFGPGTRLTVT.

V usage is TRBV23-1 and J usage is TRBJ2-1; maybe TRBD2 (7 bases). TRBV23-1 is sorted into the ORF group, with uncertain function. This CDR3 is 15 amino acids long. V lost 4 bases to trimming and J lost 5 bases, with 15 bases between them. DNA of the CDR3: TGCGCCAGCAGTCGAGGGGGGAGGGCCGACAATGAGCAGTTCTTC. It translates to CASSRGGRADNEQFF.

The gene calls are TRBV28 and TRBJ2-7; 8 bases match TRBD1. The CDR3 is made up of 16 amino acids. Trimming at V came to 1 base and at J to 1 base, leaving 6 bases not matched to a gene. The germline V gene encodes CDR1 MDHEN and CDR2 SYDVKM. The CDR3 region has the DNA TGTGCCAGCAGTTTATCTGACAGGGGCCCTTCCTACGAGCAGTACTTC. It translates to CASSLSDRGPSYEQYF. Full variable domain (outside the CDR3, taken from reference TRBV28 and TRBJ2-7): DVKVTQSSRYLVKRTGEKVFLECVQDMDHENMFWYRQDPGLGLRLIYFSYDVKMKEKGDIPEGYSVSREKKERFSLILESASTNQTSMYLCASSLSDRGPSYEQYFGPGTRLTVT.

This clone has a handful of counts. This chain uses TRBV7-2 with TRBJ1-1, with D possibly TRBD1 on 6 matching bases. V lost 0 bases and J 4 bases, leaving 9 bases between the germline ends. The CDR3 has 14 amino acids. The germline CDR1 and CDR2 sequences are SGHTA and FQGNSA. The CDR3 spells CASSLAGGITEAFF. The CDR3 region has the DNA TGTGCCAGCAGCTTAGCAGGGGGAATCACTGAAGCTTTCTTT.

The gene calls are TRBV2 and TRBJ2-1; a weak D match, TRBD1 (6 bases). Trimming took off 7 bases at V and 0 bases at J, with 7 bases between the two ends. Germline values: CDR1 SNHLY, CDR2 FYNNEI. The CDR3 length is 13 residues. In DNA form, the CDR3 reads TGTGCCAGCATGGGGGCCTCCTACAATGAGCAGTTCTTC. Translating gives CASMGASYNEQFF.

This clone was detected a few times. The chain carries TRBV10-3 and TRBJ2-1, with 9 bases lining up with TRBD2. Unmatched junction bases numbered 12, after V lost 2 bases and J lost 10 bases. The CDR3 contains 16 residues. Germline V gives CDR1 ENHRY, CDR2 SYGVKD. The CDR3: CAISEVAGGPRGEQFF. The CDR3 nucleotides are TGTGCCATCAGTGAGGTTGCGGGAGGGCCGAGGGGGGAGCAGTTCTTC.

In its sample, this clone was seen a few times. V is TRBV6-1 and J is TRBJ1-5; 8 positions match TRBD1. Germline V gene lookup returns CDR1 MNHNS and CDR2 SASEGT. V shed 4 bases, J shed 4 bases, and the junction held 6 bases outside the gene matches. This CDR3 has 15 amino acids. CDR3 region: CASSGMDRANQPQHF. In DNA form, the CDR3 reads TGTGCCAGCAGTGGAATGGACAGGGCGAATCAGCCCCAGCATTTT.

The rearrangement joins TRBV2 to TRBJ1-3; D not resolved. Trimming removed 4 bases at V and 0 bases at J, with 7 bases between. The CDR3 length is 14 residues. In germline, CDR1 is SNHLY, CDR2 FYNNEI. The CDR3 loop reads CASSGFRSGNTIYF. CDR3 in DNA: TGTGCCAGCAGTGGTTTCCGCTCTGGAAACACCATATATTTT.

This clone appeared a few times. This sequence joins TRBV19 and TRBJ2-5; 8 bases are shared with TRBD1. The V gene end was trimmed by 7 bases and the J gene end by 5 bases; junction bases not matched to a gene: 3. The germline V gene encodes CDR1 LNHDA and CDR2 SQIVND (reference sequence). This CDR3 has 12 residues. The CDR3 loop reads CASNHRGETQYF. CDR3 sequence (DNA): TGTGCCAGTAACCACAGGGGGGAGACCCAGTACTTC.

V usage is TRBV6-1 and J usage is TRBJ2-7; TRBD1 aligns across 8 bases. The V gene end was trimmed by 2 bases and the J gene end by 0 bases; junction bases not matched to a gene: 0. This CDR3 has 14 amino acids. CDR1 is MNHNS and CDR2 is SASEGT in the germline V gene. CDR3 bases: TGTGCCAGCAGTGAAACAGGGGGCTCCTACGAGCAGTACTTC. This translates into CASSETGGSYEQYF.

This clone was detected only a few times. The chain uses TRBV19 and TRBJ2-1; a possible D gene is TRBD1 (7 bases). V lost 1 base and J lost 3, with 19 bases in between. The CDR3 is 18 amino acids. CDR1 and CDR2 from the germline V gene are LNHDA and SQIVND (reference sequence). The CDR3 region has the DNA TGTGCCAGTAGTATAGCCCCCATGCGGGACAGATACTACAATGAGCAGTTCTTC. It translates to CASSIAPMRDRYYNEQFF.

V usage is TRBV6-5 and J usage is TRBJ1-1; TRBD1 is a possible D gene (6 bases). Per germline, CDR1 MNHEY and CDR2 SVGAGI. This CDR3 comprises 15 residues. V was pared by 6 bases and J by 2 bases, with 16 bases between. CDR3 region: CASRRSQGTNTEAFF. CDR3 DNA: TGTGCCAGCAGGCGCTCCCAAGGGACAAACACTGAAGCTTTCTTT.

This clone was seen a handful of times. The chain links TRBV18 to TRBJ1-1, with 10 bases aligning to TRBD1. Trimming took 6 bases from V and 3 from J; bases not matched to a gene: 7. The CDR3 extends over 15 amino acids. Germline CDR1 and CDR2: KGHSH and LQKENI. CDR3 amino acids: CASSRTGTGDTEAFF. DNA of the CDR3: TGTGCCAGCTCCCGCACCGGGACAGGGGACACTGAAGCTTTCTTT.

The gene calls are TRBV29-1 and TRBJ1-1; perhaps TRBD1 as D (5 bases). Germline assignment: CDR1 SQVTM and CDR2 ANQGSEA. The germline V and J ends were trimmed by 4 bases and 6 bases, with 9 bases remaining between them. This CDR3 has 11 residues. This chain's CDR3 is CSVAGSAEAFF. The CDR3 nucleotides are TGCAGCGTTGCAGGGTCCGCTGAAGCTTTCTTT.

The chain carries TRBV19 and TRBJ2-7; TRBD2 matches 7 bases. The CDR3 loop spans 14 amino acids. The junction had 11 bases not matched to a gene; V was cut back by 7 bases and J by 5 bases. Germline values: CDR1 LNHDA, CDR2 SQIVND (reference sequence). This CDR3 reads CASTLTGGVDEQYF. In DNA form, the CDR3 reads TGTGCCAGTACCTTAACGGGGGGAGTCGACGAGCAGTACTTC.

The chain joins TRBV7-9 to TRBJ2-7; D gene unclear. The CDR3 extends over 13 amino acids. Trimming pared 7 bases from V and 3 bases from J, leaving 13 bases between. Germline CDR1 reads SEHNR; CDR2 reads FQNEAQ (reference sequence). The CDR3 DNA is TGTGCCAGCACCCATATGGCGGACTACGAGCAGTACTTC. It translates to CASTHMADYEQYF.

The rearrangement uses TRBV7-9 and TRBJ2-2; TRBD1 might be the D (6 bases). Germline-derived CDR1 and CDR2 are SEHNR and FQNEAQ (reference sequence). The CDR3 is 15 amino acids. V dropped 5 bases and J dropped 5 bases, with 15 bases sitting between them. The CDR3 loop reads CASSRVGAVTGELFF. Written as DNA, the CDR3 is TGTGCCAGCAGCAGGGTGGGGGCAGTAACCGGGGAGCTGTTTTTT.

This clone was counted a few times. Compared with germline, one end of the junction differs, possibly owing to a read error. The chain employs TRBV11-2 and TRBJ2-5, with a tentative D call TRBD2 (5 bases). The CDR3 spans 15 residues. From germline, CDR1 is SGHAT and CDR2 FQNNGV. DNA for the CDR3: TGTGCCAGCAGCACTACGGTCGGCGGGCAAGGGACCCAGTACTTC. Translation gives CASSTTVGGQGTQYF.

Comment on this clone: At one end the junction does not follow the germline gene, possibly because of a read error. J is TRBJ2-5 and V is TRBV2, with a possible D match to TRBD2 (6 bases). Per germline, CDR1 SNHLY and CDR2 FYNNEI. This CDR3 region has 15 residues. The CDR3 protein is CASSEEGSPGEAQYF. CDR3 nucleotide sequence: TGTGCCAGCAGTGAAGAGGGATCGCCGGGAGAGGCCCAGTACTTC.

The table lists this clone with a count of one. Because the CDR3 is missing its conserved closing phenylalanine or tryptophan, this is likely a read error. The limits of the CDR3 on the DNA are not certain, so only TCRdb's listed CDR3 is given. The J gene is TRBJ2-3, the V gene TRBV6-4; TRBD2 is the table's D call, not checked against the DNA. Germline V CDR1 and CDR2: MRHNA, SNTAGT. The CDR3 adds up to 15 amino acids, both ends counted. This CDR3 reads CASSSLAGAGDTKYL.

The CDR3 loop reads CASSKGLSDGYTF. CDR3 sequence (DNA): TGTGCCAGCAGCAAGGGGCTGTCTGATGGCTACACCTTC. The genes are TRBV7-8 and TRBJ1-2, with D perhaps matching TRBD1 (5 bases). V shed 5 bases and J shed 6 bases, with 13 bases lying between them. Germline V lookup: CDR1 SGHVS, CDR2 FQNEAQ. The CDR3 has 13 amino acids.

The rearrangement uses TRBV5-8 and TRBJ1-1, with 10 nucleotides matching TRBD1. The V and J ends lost 5 bases and 5 bases, in that order; junction bases with no gene match: 9. The CDR3 spans 15 residues. The germline V gene has CDR1 SGHTS and CDR2 YDEGEE. The CDR3 loop is CASRRSGTGVTEAFF. Written as DNA, the CDR3 is TGTGCCAGCAGACGATCCGGGACAGGGGTGACTGAAGCTTTCTTT.

The gene calls are TRBV7-2 and TRBJ2-1; D call uncertain. Germline CDR1 is SGHTA and CDR2 is FQGNSA. Trimming removed 5 bases from V and 2 bases from J, with 10 bases in between. This CDR3 is built from 14 residues. CDR3 sequence (DNA): TGTGCCAGCAGCGGCACAGTAACCTACAATGAGCAGTTCTTC. Amino acids: CASSGTVTYNEQFF. Using reference TRBV7-2 and TRBJ2-1 for the parts outside the CDR3, the full variable domain is GAGVSQSPSNKVTEKGKDVELRCDPISGHTALYWYRQSLGQGLEFLIYFQGNSAPDKSGLPSDRFSAERTGGSVSTLTIQRTQQEDSAVYLCASSGTVTYNEQFFGPGTRLTVL.

Only a few counts were recorded for this clone. This CDR3 reads CASRSARVGEDTQYF. The CDR3 region has the DNA TGTGCCAGCAGGTCCGCCAGGGTAGGTGAAGATACGCAGTATTTT. The chain carries TRBV6-1 and TRBJ2-3, with D perhaps matching TRBD1 (5 bases). This CDR3 contains 15 residues. The germline V and J ends were trimmed by 6 bases and 5 bases, with 18 bases remaining between them. Germline loops: CDR1 MNHNS, CDR2 SASEGT.

V and J are TRBV11-1 and TRBJ2-7; 7 nucleotides align to TRBD1. CDR3 length equals 12 residues. Per germline, CDR1 SGHAT and CDR2 FQDESV (reference sequence). V trimming: 5 bases; J trimming: 6 bases; junction bases outside the gene matches: 4. CDR3 residues: CASSNSGGEQYF. CDR3 coding DNA: TGTGCCAGCAGCAATTCAGGGGGCGAGCAGTACTTC.

This clone was recorded only once. The chain combines TRBV7-2 with TRBJ2-3, with 8 bases matching TRBD2. This CDR3 has 14 amino acids. Trimming removed 2 bases from V and 6 bases from J; junction bases left unmatched: 4. The germline V gene has CDR1 SGHTA and CDR2 FQGNSA. CDR3 region: CASSLWGLGDTQYF. The CDR3 nucleotides are TGTGCCAGCAGCTTATGGGGACTAGGGGATACGCAGTATTTT.

The chain carries TRBV27 and TRBJ2-5, with TRBD1 matching 9 bases. The germline gives CDR1 MNHEY, CDR2 SMNVEV (reference sequence). After removal of 5 bases from V and 5 bases from J, the junction contained 9 bases not matched to a gene. CDR3 length: 15 amino acids. CDR3 region: CASSMRTGEGETQYF. The CDR3 nucleotides are TGTGCCAGCAGTATGCGGACAGGGGAAGGGGAGACCCAGTACTTC.

The chain carries TRBV21-1 and TRBJ2-7; no DNA check was done on the table's D call, TRBD1. TRBV21-1 represents a pseudogene. There are 17 residues in the CDR3. The CDR3 DNA reads TGTGCCAGCAGCACGACGCACAGGGGCTCCTACGTTTACGAGCAGTACTTC. Amino acids: CASSTTHRGSYVYEQYF.

A few counts support this clone. The rearrangement joins TRBV28 to TRBJ2-7; D possibly corresponds to TRBD2 (5 bases). The germline V and J ends were trimmed by 6 bases and 4 bases, with 13 bases remaining between them. The germline CDR1 and CDR2 sequences are MDHEN and SYDVKM. The length of the CDR3 is 13 residues. The CDR3 region is CASSRDDPYEQYF. The CDR3 DNA follows: TGTGCCAGCAGCCGGGATGATCCTTACGAGCAGTACTTC.